This T cell receptor beta chain was recorded in a study of blood T cell repertoires in COVID-19. In the original processing: Using reference gene primer amplification, nucleated cell counts were estimated. Clones were read by immunoSEQ multiplex PCR, and TCRdb kept only the in-frame ones, dropping some. That table is the source of V, J and clone size, and D and trimming were worked out from the DNA. The sample has some 87,000 clones; approximately 81% are singletons. CDR3 length equals 12 residues. V was pared by 5 bases and J by 6 bases, with 4 bases of the junction left unmatched. CDR1 is SGHTA and CDR2 is FQGNSA in the germline V gene. This clone has just one count.

The rearrangement uses TRBV7-2 and TRBJ2-7; 7 bases line up with TRBD2. The clonotype was recovered from an elderly man with active or convalescent COVID-19. Sequenced sample: peripheral blood. Written as DNA, the CDR3 is TGTGCCAGCAGCCCCGGGACTACCGAGCAGTACTTC. Amino acid sequence: CASSPGTTEQYF.